The clone carrying this T cell receptor (beta chain) was counted at least ten times. Germline V gives CDR1 SGHAT, CDR2 FQDESV (reference sequence). The length of the CDR3 is 19 residues. The V gene end was trimmed by 2 bases and the J gene end by 0 bases; junction bases not matched to a gene: 13. The sample originates from a study of T-cell reconstitution after alpha-beta-depleted transplantation in children. Preparation of the TCRbeta library involved a method that used unique molecular identifiers. TCRdb reprocessed the PCR reads via MiXCR and lists one record per CDR3 protein. The data show 200,000 to 250,000 distinct CDR3 sequences, roughly a tenth seen once.

Sample: PBMCs, taken before TCRalphabeta/CD19-depleted stem cell transplant. The clonotype comes from a child under two years old with acute myeloid leukemia, due to receive a stem cell transplant. V usage is TRBV11-1 and J usage is TRBJ2-3, with 8 bases matching TRBD2. CDR3 in amino acids: CASSLPAMTSVSSTDTQYF. The CDR3 DNA reads as TGTGCCAGCAGCTTACCTGCAATGACTAGCGTTTCTAGCACAGATACGCAGTATTTT.